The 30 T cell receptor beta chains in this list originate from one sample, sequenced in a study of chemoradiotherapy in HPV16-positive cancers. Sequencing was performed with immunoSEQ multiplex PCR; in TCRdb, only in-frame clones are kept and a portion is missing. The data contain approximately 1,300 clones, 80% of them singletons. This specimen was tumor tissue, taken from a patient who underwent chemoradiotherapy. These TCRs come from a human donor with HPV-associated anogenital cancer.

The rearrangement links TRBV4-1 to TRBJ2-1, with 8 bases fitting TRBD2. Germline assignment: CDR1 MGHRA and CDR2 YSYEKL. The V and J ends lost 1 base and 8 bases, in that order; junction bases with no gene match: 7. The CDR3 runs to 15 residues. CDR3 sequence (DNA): TGCGCCAGCAGCCAAGCGGGAGGGCTTTTAGATGAGCAGTTCTTC. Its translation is CASSQAGGLLDEQFF.

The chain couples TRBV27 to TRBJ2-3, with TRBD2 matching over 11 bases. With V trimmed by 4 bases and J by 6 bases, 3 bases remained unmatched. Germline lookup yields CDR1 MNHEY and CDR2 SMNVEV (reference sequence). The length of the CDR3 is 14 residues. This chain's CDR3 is CASSSGLAGDTQYF. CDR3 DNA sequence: TGTGCCAGCAGTTCCGGACTAGCGGGCGATACGCAGTATTTT.

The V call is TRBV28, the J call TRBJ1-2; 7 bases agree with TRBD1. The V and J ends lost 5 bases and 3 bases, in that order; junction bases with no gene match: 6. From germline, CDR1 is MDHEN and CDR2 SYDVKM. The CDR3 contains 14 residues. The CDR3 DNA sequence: TGTGCCAGCAGTCGCCGAGGGGGCCACTATGGCTACACCTTC. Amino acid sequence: CASSRRGGHYGYTF.

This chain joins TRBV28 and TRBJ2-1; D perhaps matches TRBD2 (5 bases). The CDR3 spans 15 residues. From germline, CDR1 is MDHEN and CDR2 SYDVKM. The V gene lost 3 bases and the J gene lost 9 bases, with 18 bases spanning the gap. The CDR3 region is CASSLTRTLLREQFF. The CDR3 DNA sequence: TGTGCCAGCAGTTTGACCCGGACTCTCTTACGTGAGCAGTTCTTC.

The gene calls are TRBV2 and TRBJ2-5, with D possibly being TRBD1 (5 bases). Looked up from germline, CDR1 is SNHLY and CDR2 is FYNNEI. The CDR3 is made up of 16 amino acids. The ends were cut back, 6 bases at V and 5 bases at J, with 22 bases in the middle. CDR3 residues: CASSPYGQGHRETQYF. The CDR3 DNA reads TGTGCCAGCAGCCCTTATGGGCAGGGCCATCGGGAGACCCAGTACTTC.

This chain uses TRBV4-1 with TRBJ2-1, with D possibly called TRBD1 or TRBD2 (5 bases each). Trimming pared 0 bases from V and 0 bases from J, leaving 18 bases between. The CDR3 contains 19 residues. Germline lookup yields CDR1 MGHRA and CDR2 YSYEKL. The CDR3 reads CASSQDLRAGGFSYNEQFF. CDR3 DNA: TGCGCCAGCAGCCAAGATCTTCGGGCTGGGGGATTCTCCTACAATGAGCAGTTCTTC.

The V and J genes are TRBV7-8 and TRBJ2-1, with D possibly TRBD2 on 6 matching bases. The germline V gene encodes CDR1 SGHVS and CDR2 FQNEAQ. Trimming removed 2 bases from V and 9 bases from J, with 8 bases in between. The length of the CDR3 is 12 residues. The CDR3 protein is CASSLIAVEQFF. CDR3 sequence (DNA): TGTGCCAGCAGCTTAATAGCGGTTGAGCAGTTCTTC. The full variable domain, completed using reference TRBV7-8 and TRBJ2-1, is GAGVSQSPRYKVAKRGQDVALRCDPISGHVSLFWYQQALGQGPEFLTYFQNEAQLDKSGLPSDRFFAERPEGSVSTLKIQRTQQEDSAVYLCASSLIAVEQFFGPGTRLTVL.

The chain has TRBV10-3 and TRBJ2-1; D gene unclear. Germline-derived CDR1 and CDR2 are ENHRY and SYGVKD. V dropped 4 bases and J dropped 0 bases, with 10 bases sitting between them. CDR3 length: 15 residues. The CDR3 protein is CAISVSTSSYNEQFF. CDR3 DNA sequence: TGTGCCATCAGTGTCAGTACGAGCTCCTACAATGAGCAGTTCTTC.

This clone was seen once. The CDR3 loop reads CSGRLGYTF. CDR3 DNA sequence: TGCAGTGGACGGCTAGGCTACACCTTC. The chain links TRBV20-1 to TRBJ1-2; no reliable D call. The germline V and J ends were trimmed by 7 bases and 8 bases, with 8 bases remaining between them. The CDR3 sequence is 9 residues long. Germline V gene data show CDR1 as DFQATT and CDR2 as SNEGSKA (reference sequence).

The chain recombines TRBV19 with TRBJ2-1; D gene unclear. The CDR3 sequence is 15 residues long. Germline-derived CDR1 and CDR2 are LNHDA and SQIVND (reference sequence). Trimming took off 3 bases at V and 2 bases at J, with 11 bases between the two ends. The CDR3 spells CASSMAEVPYNEQFF. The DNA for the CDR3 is TGTGCCAGTAGTATGGCTGAGGTGCCCTACAATGAGCAGTTCTTC. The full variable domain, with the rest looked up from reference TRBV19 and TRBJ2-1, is DGGITQSPKYLFRKEGQNVTLSCEQNLNHDAMYWYRQDPGQGLRLIYYSQIVNDFQKGDIAEGYSVSREKKESFPLTVTSAQKNPTAFYLCASSMAEVPYNEQFFGPGTRLTVL.

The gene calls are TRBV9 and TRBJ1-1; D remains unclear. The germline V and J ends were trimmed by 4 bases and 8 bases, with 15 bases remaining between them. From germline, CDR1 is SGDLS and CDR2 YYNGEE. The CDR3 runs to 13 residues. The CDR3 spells CASSLGQGLEAFF. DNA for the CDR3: TGTGCCAGCAGCCTAGGGCAAGGTCTAGAAGCTTTCTTT.

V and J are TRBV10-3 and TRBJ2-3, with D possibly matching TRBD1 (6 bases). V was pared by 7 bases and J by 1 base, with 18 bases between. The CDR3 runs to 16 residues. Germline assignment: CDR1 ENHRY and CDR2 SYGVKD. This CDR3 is CAIKGVGATGTDTQYF. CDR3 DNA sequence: TGTGCCATCAAAGGCGTGGGGGCGACTGGCACAGATACGCAGTATTTT.

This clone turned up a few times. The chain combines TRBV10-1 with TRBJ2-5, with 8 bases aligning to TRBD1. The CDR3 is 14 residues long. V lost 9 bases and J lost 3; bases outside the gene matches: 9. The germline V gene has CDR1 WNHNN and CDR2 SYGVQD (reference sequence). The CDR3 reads CARADGTGEETQYF. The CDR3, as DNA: TGCGCCAGAGCAGATGGGACAGGAGAAGAGACCCAGTACTTC.

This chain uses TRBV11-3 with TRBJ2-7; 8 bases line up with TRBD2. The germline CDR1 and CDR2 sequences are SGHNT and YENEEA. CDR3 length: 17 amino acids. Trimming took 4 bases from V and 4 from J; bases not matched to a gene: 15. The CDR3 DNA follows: TGTGCCAGCAGCTGGCTAGCGGGCCCCGGGGGCTCTTACGAGCAGTACTTC. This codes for CASSWLAGPGGSYEQYF.

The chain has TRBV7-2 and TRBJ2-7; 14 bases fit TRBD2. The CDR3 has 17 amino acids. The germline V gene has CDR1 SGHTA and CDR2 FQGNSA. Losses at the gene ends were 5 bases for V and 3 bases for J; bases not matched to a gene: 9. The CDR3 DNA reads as TGTGCCAGCAGCCCCAACGGAGGGACTAGCGGGAGCTACGAGCAGTACTTC. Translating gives CASSPNGGTSGSYEQYF.

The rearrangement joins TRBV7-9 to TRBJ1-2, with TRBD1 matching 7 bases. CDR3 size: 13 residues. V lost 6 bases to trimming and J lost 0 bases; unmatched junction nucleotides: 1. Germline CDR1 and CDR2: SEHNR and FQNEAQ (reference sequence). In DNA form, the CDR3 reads TGTGCCAGCAGGGGGACAGCTAACTATGGCTACACCTTC. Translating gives CASRGTANYGYTF.

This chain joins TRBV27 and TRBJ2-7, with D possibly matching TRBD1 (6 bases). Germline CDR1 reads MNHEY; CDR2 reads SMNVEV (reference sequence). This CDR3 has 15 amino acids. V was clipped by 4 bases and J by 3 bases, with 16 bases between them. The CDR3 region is CASSSGTLEYYEQYF. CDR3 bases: TGTGCCAGCAGTTCGGGGACACTGGAATACTACGAGCAGTACTTC.

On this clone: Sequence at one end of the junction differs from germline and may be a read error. The CDR3 DNA follows: TGCGCCAGCAGCCTGGGGTACACAGATACGCGGTATTTT. Translating it yields CASSLGYTDTRYF. This sequence joins TRBV5-1 and TRBJ2-3; D gene ambiguous. This CDR3 comprises 13 residues. Germline CDR1 is SGHRS and CDR2 is YFSETQ. The full variable domain, with the rest looked up from reference TRBV5-1 and TRBJ2-3, is KAGVTQTPRYLIKTRGQQVTLSCSPISGHRSVSWYQQTPGQGLQFLFEYFSETQRNKGNFPGRFSGRQFSNSRSEMNVSTLELGDSALYLCASSLGYTDTRYFGPGTRLTVL.

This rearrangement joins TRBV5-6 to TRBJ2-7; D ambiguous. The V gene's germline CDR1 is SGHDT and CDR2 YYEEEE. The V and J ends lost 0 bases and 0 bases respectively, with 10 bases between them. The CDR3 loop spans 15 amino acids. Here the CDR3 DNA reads TGTGCCAGCAGCTTGGCCGGGCTGAGCTCCTACGAGCAGTACTTC. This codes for CASSLAGLSSYEQYF. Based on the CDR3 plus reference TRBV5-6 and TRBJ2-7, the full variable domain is DAGVTQSPTHLIKTRGQQVTLRCSPKSGHDTVSWYQQALGQGPQFIFQYYEEEERQRGNFPDRFSGHQFPNYSSELNVNALLLGDSALYLCASSLAGLSSYEQYFGPGTRLTVT.

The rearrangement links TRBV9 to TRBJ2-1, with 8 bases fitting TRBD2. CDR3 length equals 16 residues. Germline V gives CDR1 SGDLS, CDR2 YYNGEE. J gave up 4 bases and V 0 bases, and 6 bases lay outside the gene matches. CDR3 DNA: TGTGCCAGCAGCGTAGGCGGGGGACTAGGGTACAATGAGCAGTTCTTC. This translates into CASSVGGGLGYNEQFF.

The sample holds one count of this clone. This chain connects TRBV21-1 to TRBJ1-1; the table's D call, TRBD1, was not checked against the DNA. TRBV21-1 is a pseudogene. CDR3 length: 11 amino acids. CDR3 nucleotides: TGTGCCAGCATGATTCTCCAGGGGGCTTTCTTT. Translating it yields CASMILQGAFF.

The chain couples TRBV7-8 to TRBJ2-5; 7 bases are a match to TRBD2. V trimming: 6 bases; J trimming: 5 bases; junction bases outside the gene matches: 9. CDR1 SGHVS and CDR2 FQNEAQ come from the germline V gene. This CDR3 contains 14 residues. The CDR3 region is CASSRTGTMETQYF. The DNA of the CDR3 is TGTGCCAGCAGTCGTACCGGGACTATGGAGACCCAGTACTTC.

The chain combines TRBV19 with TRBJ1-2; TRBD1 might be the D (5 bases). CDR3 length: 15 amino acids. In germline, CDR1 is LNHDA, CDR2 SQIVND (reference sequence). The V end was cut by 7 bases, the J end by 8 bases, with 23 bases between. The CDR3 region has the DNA TGTGCCAGTACCATCAAGAGGGACTCCTTCGAAGGCTACACCTTC. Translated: CASTIKRDSFEGYTF.

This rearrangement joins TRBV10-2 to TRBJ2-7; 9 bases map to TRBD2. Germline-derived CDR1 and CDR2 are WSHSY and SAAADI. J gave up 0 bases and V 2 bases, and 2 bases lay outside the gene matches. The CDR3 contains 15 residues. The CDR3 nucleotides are TGCGCCAGCAGTGAGGCGGGAGGGCGCTCCTACGAGCAGTACTTC. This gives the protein CASSEAGGRSYEQYF.

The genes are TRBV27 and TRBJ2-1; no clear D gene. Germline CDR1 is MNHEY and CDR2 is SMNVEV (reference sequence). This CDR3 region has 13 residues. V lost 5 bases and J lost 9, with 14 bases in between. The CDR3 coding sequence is TGTGCCAGCAGTCCCCCCTTGAACGGTGAGCAGTTCTTC. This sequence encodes CASSPPLNGEQFF.

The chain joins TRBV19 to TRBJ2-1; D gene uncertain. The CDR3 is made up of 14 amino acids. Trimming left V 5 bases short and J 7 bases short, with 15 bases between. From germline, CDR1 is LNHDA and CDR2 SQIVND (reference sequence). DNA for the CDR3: TGTGCCAGTAGTCTTCATGGAAGTCAGAATGAGCAGTTCTTC. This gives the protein CASSLHGSQNEQFF.

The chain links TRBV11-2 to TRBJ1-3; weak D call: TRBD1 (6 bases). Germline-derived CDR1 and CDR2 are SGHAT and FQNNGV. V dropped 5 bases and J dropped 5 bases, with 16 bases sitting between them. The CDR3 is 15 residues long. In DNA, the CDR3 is TGTGCCAGCAGCCCGTGGACAGAGAGGAGAAACACCATATATTTT. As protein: CASSPWTERRNTIYF.

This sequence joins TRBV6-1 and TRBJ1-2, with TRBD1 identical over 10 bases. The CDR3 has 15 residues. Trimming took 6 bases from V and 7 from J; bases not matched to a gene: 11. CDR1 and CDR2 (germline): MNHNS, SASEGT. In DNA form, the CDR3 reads TGTGCCAGCAGCGAGACAGGGGGCCGGGATAGTGGCTACACCTTC. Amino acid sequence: CASSETGGRDSGYTF.

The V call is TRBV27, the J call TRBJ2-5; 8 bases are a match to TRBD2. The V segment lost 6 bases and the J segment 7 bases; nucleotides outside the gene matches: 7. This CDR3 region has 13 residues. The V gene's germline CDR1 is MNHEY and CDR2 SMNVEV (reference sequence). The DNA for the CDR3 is TGTGCCAGCAGCCCCACCGGGGGGGGGACCCAGTACTTC. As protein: CASSPTGGGTQYF.

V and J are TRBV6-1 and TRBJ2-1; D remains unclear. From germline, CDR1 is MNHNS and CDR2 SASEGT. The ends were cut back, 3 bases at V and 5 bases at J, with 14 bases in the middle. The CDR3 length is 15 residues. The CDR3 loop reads CASSDPRATDNEQFF. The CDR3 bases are TGTGCCAGCAGTGACCCTAGGGCGACCGACAATGAGCAGTTCTTC.